The source of this T cell receptor (beta chain) is a study of blood T cell repertoires in COVID-19. Per the study methods: The assay estimated nucleated cells by amplifying reference gene primers. Assay used: immunoSEQ multiplex PCR; TCRdb lists only in-frame clones, some missing. Clone size and V and J calls were adopted from that table, with D and trimming inferred from the DNA. The sample has 100,000 or so clones; approximately 86% are singletons. The sequenced sample was PBMCs or T cells enriched from blood (not recorded which). This receptor was obtained from a woman in her fifties or sixties who had recovered from COVID-19.

CDR3 sequence reads: CASLTRRGQETQYF. In DNA form, the CDR3 reads TGTGCCAGCCTGACCAGGCGGGGCCAAGAGACCCAGTACTTC. This chain joins TRBV2 and TRBJ2-5; D possibly corresponds to TRBD2 (6 bases). Trimming removed 8 bases at V and 1 base at J, with 14 bases between. The CDR3 length is 14 residues. Germline V gene sequence: CDR1 SNHLY, CDR2 FYNNEI.